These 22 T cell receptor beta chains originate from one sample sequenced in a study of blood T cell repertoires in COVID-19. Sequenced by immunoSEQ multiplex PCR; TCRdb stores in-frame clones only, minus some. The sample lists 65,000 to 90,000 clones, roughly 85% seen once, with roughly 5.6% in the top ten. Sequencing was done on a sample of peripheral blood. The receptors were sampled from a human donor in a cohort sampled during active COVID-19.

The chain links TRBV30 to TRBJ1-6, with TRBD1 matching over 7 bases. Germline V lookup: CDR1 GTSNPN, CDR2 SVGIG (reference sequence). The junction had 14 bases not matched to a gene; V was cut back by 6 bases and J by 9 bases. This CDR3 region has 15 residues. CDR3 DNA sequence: TGTGCCTGCCAAGCCCTGACAGGGAAGCTTTCACCCCTCCACTTT. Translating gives CACQALTGKLSPLHF.

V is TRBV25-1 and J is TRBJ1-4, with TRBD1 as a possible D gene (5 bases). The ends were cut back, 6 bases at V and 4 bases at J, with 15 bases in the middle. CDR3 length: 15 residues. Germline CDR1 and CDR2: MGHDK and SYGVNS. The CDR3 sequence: CASRNQGVDNEKLFF. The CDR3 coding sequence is TGTGCCAGCAGAAACCAAGGGGTTGATAATGAAAAACTGTTTTTT.

The chain's CDR3 is CASRPTGQGAHNEQFF. CDR3 DNA sequence: TGTGCCAGCAGACCAACGGGACAGGGGGCCCACAATGAGCAGTTCTTC. This chain links TRBV2 with TRBJ2-1; 12 nucleotides align to TRBD1. CDR1 SNHLY and CDR2 FYNNEI come from the germline V gene. Losses at the gene ends were 6 bases for V and 5 bases for J; bases not matched to a gene: 8. The CDR3 has 16 amino acids.

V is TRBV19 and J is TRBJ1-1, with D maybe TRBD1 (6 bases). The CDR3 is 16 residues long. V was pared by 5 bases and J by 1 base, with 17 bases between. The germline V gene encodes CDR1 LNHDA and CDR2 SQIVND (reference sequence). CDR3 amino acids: CASSSGEGGGNTEAFF. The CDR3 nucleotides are TGTGCCAGTAGTTCCGGCGAGGGAGGGGGGAACACTGAAGCTTTCTTT.

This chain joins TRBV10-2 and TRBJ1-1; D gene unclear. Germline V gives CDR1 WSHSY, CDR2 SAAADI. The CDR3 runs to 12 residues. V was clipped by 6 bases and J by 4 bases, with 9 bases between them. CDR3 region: CASRQGSTEAFF. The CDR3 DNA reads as TGCGCCAGCAGACAAGGGAGCACTGAAGCTTTCTTT.

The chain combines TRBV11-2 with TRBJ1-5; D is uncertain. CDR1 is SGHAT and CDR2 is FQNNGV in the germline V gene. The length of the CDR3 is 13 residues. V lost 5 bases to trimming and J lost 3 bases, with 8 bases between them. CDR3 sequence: CASSTGVNQPQHF. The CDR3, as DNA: TGTGCCAGCAGCACCGGGGTCAATCAGCCCCAGCATTTT.

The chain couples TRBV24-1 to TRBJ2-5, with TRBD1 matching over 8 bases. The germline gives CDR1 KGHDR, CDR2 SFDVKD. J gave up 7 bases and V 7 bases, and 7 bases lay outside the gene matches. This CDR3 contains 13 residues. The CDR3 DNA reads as TGTGCCACCAGCCCAGGGGGCGTCGGGACCCAGTACTTC. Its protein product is CATSPGGVGTQYF.

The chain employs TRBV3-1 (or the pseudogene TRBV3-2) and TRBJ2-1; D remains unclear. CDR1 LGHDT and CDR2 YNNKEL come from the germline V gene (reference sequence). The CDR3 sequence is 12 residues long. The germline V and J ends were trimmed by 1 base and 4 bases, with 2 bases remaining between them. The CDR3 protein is CASSQAYNEQFF. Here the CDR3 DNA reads TGTGCCAGCAGCCAAGCGTACAATGAGCAGTTCTTC.

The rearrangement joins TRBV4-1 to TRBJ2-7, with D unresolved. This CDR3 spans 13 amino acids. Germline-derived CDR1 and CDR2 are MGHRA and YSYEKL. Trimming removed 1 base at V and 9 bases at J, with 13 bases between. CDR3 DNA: TGCGCCAGCAGCCAAGGGCTAGAGGTGGGGCAGTACTTC. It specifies CASSQGLEVGQYF.

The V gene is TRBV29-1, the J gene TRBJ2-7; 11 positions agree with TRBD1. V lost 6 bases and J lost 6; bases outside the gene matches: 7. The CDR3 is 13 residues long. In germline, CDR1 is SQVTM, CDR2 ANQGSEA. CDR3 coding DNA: TGCAGCGTAACGGGACAGGGGGACGGCGAGCAGTACTTC. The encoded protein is CSVTGQGDGEQYF.

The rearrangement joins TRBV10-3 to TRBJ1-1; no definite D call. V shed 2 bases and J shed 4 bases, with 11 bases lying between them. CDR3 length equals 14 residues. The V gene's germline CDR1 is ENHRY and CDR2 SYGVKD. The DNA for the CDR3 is TGTGCCATCAGTGAGCCAAGCGGGAGCACTGAAGCTTTCTTT. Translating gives CAISEPSGSTEAFF.

In nucleotides, the CDR3 is TGCGCCAGCAGCCCAGAGGGTTCGTCCGGAAACACCATATATTTT. Amino acid sequence: CASSPEGSSGNTIYF. The chain joins TRBV5-1 to TRBJ1-3; no reliable D call. CDR1 and CDR2 from the germline V gene are SGHRS and YFSETQ. The V gene lost 4 bases and the J gene lost 4 bases, with 15 bases spanning the gap. The CDR3 sequence is 15 residues long.

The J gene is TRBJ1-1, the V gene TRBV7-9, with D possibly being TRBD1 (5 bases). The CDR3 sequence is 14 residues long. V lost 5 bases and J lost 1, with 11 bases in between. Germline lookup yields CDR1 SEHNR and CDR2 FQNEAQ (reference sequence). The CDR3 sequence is CASSPQVGNTEAFF. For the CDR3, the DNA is TGTGCCAGCAGCCCACAGGTGGGGAACACTGAAGCTTTCTTT.

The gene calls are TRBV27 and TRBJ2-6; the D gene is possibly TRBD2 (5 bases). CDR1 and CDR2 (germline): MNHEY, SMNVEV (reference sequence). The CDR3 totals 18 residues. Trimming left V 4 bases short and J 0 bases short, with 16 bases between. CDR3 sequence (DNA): TGTGCCAGCAGTTCCAGGTCCGAGGGCCTCTCTGGGGCCAACGTCCTGACTTTC. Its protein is CASSSRSEGLSGANVLTF.

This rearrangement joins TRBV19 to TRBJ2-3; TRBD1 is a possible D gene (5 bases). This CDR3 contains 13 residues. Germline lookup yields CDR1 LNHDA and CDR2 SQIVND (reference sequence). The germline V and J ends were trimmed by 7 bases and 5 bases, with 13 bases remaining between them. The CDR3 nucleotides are TGTGCCAGTACCAAGGGGCAGGGAGATACGCAGTATTTT. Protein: CASTKGQGDTQYF.

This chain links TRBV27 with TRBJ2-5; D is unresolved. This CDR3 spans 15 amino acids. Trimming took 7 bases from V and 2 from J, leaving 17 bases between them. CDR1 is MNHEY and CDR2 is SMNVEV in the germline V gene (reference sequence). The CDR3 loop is CASTVAGIQQETQYF. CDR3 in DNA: TGTGCCAGCACCGTAGCTGGTATCCAGCAAGAGACCCAGTACTTC.

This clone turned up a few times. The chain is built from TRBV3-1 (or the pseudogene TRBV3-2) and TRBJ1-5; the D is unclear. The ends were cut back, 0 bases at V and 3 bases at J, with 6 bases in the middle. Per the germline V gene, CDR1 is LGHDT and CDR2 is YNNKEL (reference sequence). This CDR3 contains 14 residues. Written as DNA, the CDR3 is TGTGCCAGCAGCCAAGATCTTAACAATCAGCCCCAGCATTTT. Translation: CASSQDLNNQPQHF.

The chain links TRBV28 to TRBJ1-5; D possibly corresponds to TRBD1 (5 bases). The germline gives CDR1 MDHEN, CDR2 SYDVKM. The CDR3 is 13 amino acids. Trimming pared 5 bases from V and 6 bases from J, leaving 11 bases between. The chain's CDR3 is CASSPRDFQPQHF. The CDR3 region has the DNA TGTGCCAGCAGTCCGCGGGACTTTCAGCCCCAGCATTTT.

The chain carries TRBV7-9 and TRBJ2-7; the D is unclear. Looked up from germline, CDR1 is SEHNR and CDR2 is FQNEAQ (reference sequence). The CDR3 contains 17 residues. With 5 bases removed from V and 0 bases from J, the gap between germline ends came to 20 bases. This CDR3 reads CASSLRDSSLSSYEQYF. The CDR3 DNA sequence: TGTGCCAGCAGCCTACGCGACTCCTCCTTGAGCTCCTACGAGCAGTACTTC.

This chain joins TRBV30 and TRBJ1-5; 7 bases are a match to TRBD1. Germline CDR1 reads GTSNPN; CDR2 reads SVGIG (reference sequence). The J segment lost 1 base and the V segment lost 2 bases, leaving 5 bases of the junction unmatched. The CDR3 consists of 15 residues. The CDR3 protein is CAWSLEGASNQPQHF. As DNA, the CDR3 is TGTGCCTGGAGTTTGGAGGGGGCGAGCAATCAGCCCCAGCATTTT.

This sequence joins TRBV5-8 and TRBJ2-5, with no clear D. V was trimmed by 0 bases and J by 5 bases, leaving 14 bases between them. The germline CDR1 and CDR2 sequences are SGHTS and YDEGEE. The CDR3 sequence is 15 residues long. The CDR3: CASSLAGAMWETQYF. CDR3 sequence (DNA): TGTGCCAGCAGCTTGGCCGGTGCAATGTGGGAGACCCAGTACTTC.

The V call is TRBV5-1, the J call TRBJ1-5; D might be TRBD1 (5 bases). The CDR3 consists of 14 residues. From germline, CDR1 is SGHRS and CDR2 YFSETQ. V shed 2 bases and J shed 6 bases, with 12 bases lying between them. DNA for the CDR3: TGCGCCAGCAGCTTAGGAGGGACCGGTCAGCCCCAGCATTTT. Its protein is CASSLGGTGQPQHF.